The clone carrying this TCR beta chain was counted only a few times. What it recognizes is unknown. The use of a sample-barcoded 5' primer and a J-beta primer mix characterized a second PCR of 7 to 11 cycles. TCRdb called the 5' RACE reads again in MiXCR, with one record for every CDR3 protein. The table records hundreds of thousands of distinct CDR3 sequences, about 34% of them present only once. The CDR3 consists of 15 residues. After removal of 5 bases from V and 8 bases from J, the junction contained 12 bases not matched to a gene. Per germline, CDR1 DFQATT and CDR2 SNEGSKA (reference sequence). This sample stems from a study of blood T cells in healthy people across ages. The wider study: Every two T cells gave about one barcoded beta molecule via template switching.

Findings and caveats of the study: Diversity estimated from one million T cells was considered an underestimate. Roughly linearly, TCR beta diversity per million T cells fell as age increased.

Investigators took approximately 10 milliliters of peripheral blood from every donor. The sample taken for sequencing was blood. The sequence derives from a man between 18 and 35 years old in good health. The chain joins TRBV20-1 to TRBJ1-4; TRBD1 matches at 9 bases. CDR3: CSAGDREGAGEKLFF. DNA for the CDR3: TGCAGTGCTGGGGACAGGGAGGGAGCTGGGGAAAAACTGTTTTTT.